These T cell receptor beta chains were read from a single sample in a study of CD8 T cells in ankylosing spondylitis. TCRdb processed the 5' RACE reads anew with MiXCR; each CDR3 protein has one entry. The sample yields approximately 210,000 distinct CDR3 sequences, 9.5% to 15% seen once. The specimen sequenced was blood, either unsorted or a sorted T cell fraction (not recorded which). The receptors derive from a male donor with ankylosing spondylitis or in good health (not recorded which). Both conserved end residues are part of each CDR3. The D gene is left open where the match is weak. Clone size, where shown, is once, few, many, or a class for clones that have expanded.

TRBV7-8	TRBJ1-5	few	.	TGTGCCAGCAGCTATGACAGTACCAATCAGCCCCAGCATTTT	CASSYDSTNQPQHF
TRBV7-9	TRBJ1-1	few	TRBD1	TGTGCCAGCAGCTTCAGGGGGCTAGGGCACACTGAAGCTTTCTTT	CASSFRGLGHTEAFF
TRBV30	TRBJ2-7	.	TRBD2	TGTGCCTGGAGCGTGACGCTAGCGGTATACGAGCAGTACTTC	CAWSVTLAVYEQYF
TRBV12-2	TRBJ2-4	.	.	TGTGCAAGTCGGTTCCCAACTCGGACAGCTCAAGCCAAAAACATTCAGTACTTC	CASRFPTRTAQAKNIQYF
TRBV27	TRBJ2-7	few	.	TGTGCCAGCAGGTTGTGGCAGGGCTCCTACGAGCAGTACTTC	CASRLWQGSYEQYF
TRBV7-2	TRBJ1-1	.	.	TGTGCCAGCAGCCACTCCCGCCAAACATGGGACACTGAAGCTTTCTTT	CASSHSRQTWDTEAFF
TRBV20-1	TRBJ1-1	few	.	TGCAGTGCTAGTAACCCCGGCACGCAGCATGGAAACACTGAAGCTTTCTTT	CSASNPGTQHGNTEAFF
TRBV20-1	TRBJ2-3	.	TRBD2	TGCAGTGCCCAGCGGGCTAGCGGGGGACCTGGGTCGCCAGATACGCAGTATTTT	CSAQRASGGPGSPDTQYF
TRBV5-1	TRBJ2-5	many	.	TGCGCCAGCAGCTTGGTGGCAGGGAGGGAGACCCAGTACTTC	CASSLVAGRETQYF
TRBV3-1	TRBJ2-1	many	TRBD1	TGTGCCAGCAGCCAAGGCGACAGGGGGTCTGAGCAGTTCTTC	CASSQGDRGSEQFF
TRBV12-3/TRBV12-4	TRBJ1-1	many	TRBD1	TGTGCCAGCAGCCCCGGGACAGGGATCACTGAAGCTTTCTTT	CASSPGTGITEAFF
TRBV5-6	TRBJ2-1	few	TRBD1	TGTGCCAGCAGCGGGAGACAGGGGAACAATGAGCAGTTCTTC	CASSGRQGNNEQFF
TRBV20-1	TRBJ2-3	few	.	TGCAGTGCTAGTAGTTCCGGGACTGGGGATTTAGATACGCAGTATTTT	CSASSSGTGDLDTQYF
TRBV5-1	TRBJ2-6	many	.	TGCGCCAGCAGCTTGGCTGAGGGGGCCAACGTCCTGACTTTC	CASSLAEGANVLTF
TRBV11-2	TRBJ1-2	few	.	TGTGCCAGCAGCCCGGGCGTTACTTATGGCTACACCTTC	CASSPGVTYGYTF
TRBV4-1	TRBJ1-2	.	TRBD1	TGCGCCAGCAGCCATCAGGGGGCCCCTAACTATGGCTACACCTTC	CASSHQGAPNYGYTF
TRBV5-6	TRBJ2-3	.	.	TGTGCCAGCAGCTTTTTGGGTCCAGATACGCAGTATTTT	CASSFLGPDTQYF
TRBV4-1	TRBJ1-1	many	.	TGCGCCAGCAGCCAAGAGTTGGGAGGAGCTTTCTTT	CASSQELGGAFF
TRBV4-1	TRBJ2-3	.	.	TGCGCCAGCAGCCAAGATTTCGAATGGCAGTATTTT	CASSQDFEWQYF
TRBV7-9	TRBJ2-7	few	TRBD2	TGTGCCAGCAGCTTGGATAGAAGGACTAGCTCCTACGAGCAGTACTTC	CASSLDRRTSSYEQYF
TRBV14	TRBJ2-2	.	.	TGTGCCAGCAGCCAAGGAATAAGCCAGGGAGGGAACACCGGGGAGCTGTTTTTT	CASSQGISQGGNTGELFF
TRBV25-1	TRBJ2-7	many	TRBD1	TGTGCCAGCAGTGGAGACAGGGGGTACGAGCAGTACTTC	CASSGDRGYEQYF
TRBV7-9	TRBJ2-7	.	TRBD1	TGTGCCAGCAGCTCAGGCGGGACAGGGGTACACGAGCAGTACTTC	CASSSGGTGVHEQYF
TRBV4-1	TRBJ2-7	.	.	TGCGCCAGCAGCCACCCCAGGGACGGCTCCTACGAGCAGTACTTC	CASSHPRDGSYEQYF
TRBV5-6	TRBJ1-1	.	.	TGTGCCAGCAGCTTAGAGGAAATGAACACTGAAGCTTTCTTT	CASSLEEMNTEAFF
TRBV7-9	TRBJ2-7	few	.	TGTGCCAGCAGCTTAAGTTTCATTGGCAGGGGGGACTACGAGCAGTACTTC	CASSLSFIGRGDYEQYF
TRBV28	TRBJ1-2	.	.	TGTGCCAGCAGTTTATTCTTAACGGGGGGAGTTCTGGGCTACACCTTC	CASSLFLTGGVLGYTF
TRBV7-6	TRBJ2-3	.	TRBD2	TGTGCCAGCAGCTTAGATCGGGCGGGGGAGCTATTAGATACGCAGTATTTT	CASSLDRAGELLDTQYF
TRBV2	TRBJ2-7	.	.	TGTGCCAGCAAGCGATCCTACGAGCAGTACTTC	CASKRSYEQYF
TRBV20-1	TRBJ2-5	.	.	TGCAGTGCTCCCTTCGGACCCCAAGAGACCCAGTACTTC	CSAPFGPQETQYF
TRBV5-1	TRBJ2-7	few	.	TGCGCCAGCAGCGCAGAACAGGGAGCGGGCTACGAGCAGTACTTC	CASSAEQGAGYEQYF
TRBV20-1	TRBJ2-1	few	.	TGCAGTGCTAGATTAGTCGGGGGGCGCAATGAGCAGTTCTTC	CSARLVGGRNEQFF
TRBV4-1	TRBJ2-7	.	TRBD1	TGCGCCAGCAGCCAAGAACGACAGGGGGTGTACGAGCAGTACTTC	CASSQERQGVYEQYF
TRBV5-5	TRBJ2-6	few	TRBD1	TGTGCCAGCACGGGGACAGGGGACCGTGGGGCCAACGTCCTGACTTTC	CASTGTGDRGANVLTF
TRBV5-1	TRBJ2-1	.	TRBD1	TGCGCCAGCAGCTTGCCGACAGGGATTATCAATGAGCAGTTCTTC	CASSLPTGIINEQFF
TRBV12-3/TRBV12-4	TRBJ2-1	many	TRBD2	TGTGCCAGCAGCTTTACTAGCGGGGGCTACAATGAGCAGTTCTTC	CASSFTSGGYNEQFF
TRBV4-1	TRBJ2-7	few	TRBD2	TGCGCCAGCAGCCCGACGAGGGGCGGGGGCGAGCAGTACTTC	CASSPTRGGGEQYF
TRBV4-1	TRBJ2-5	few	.	TGCGCCAGCAGCCATCGGGACGGACAAGAGACCCAGTACTTC	CASSHRDGQETQYF
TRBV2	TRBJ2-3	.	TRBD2	TGTGCCAGCAGTGAGACCGGGGGGAACGCAGATACGCAGTATTTT	CASSETGGNADTQYF
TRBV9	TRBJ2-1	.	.	TGTGCCAGCAGCGTAGGTGATGAGCAGTTCTTC	CASSVGDEQFF
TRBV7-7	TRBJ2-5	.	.	TGTGCCAGCAGCTTATCTCGCGGTATTCAAGAGACCCAGTACTTC	CASSLSRGIQETQYF
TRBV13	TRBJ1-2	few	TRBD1	TGTGCCAGCAGCCCCCGGACAGGGATTAACTATGGCTACACCTTC	CASSPRTGINYGYTF
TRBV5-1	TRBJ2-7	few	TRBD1	TGCGCCAGCAGCCTGGACAGGTTATTATACGAGCAGTACTTC	CASSLDRLLYEQYF
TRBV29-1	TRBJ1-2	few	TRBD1	TGCAGCGTTGAAGAAGACAGGGTCTATGGCTACACCTTC	CSVEEDRVYGYTF
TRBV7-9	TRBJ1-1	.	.	TGTGCCAGCAGCCCCATAGGGGTCTCCTTGAACACTGAAGCTTTCTTT	CASSPIGVSLNTEAFF
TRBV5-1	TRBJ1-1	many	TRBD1	TGCGCCAGCAGCCCCTTGGGGTCGGGAGGGGGCTCGAACACTGAAGCTTTCTTT	CASSPLGSGGGSNTEAFF
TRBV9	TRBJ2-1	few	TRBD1	TGTGCCAGCAGCGACCCGCACAGGGGTGAGCAGTTCTTC	CASSDPHRGEQFF
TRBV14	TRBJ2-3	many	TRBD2	TGTGCCAGCAGCCAAGATCCCCCTAGAGAAGCGGGGGGTCCACAAGATACGCAGTATTTT	CASSQDPPREAGGPQDTQYF
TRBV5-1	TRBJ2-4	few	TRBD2	TGCGCCAGCAGCTTGGGACTAGCCCAGTCCGGAGACATTCAGTACTTC	CASSLGLAQSGDIQYF
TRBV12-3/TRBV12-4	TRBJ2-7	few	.	TGTGCCAGCAGTTTAATGGGGTCGGGGTCCTACGAGCAGTACTTC	CASSLMGSGSYEQYF
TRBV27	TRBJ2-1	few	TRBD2	TGTGCCAGCAACGGAGCGGGAGGGCCGGGGATGGAGCAGTTCTTC	CASNGAGGPGMEQFF
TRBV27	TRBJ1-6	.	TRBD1	TGTGCCAGCAGAGCAGGGGGCTCACCCCTCCACTTT	CASRAGGSPLHF
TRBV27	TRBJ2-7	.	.	TGTGCCAGCAGTTTATCCCGCCCTGGGACCCTCCAGGGGTACGAGCAGTACTTC	CASSLSRPGTLQGYEQYF
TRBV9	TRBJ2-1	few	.	TGTGCCAGCAGATCCCTTCAAACGGGAGAATCCTACAATGAGCAGTTCTTC	CASRSLQTGESYNEQFF
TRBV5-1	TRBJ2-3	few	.	TGCGCCAGCAGCTTGGCCTCCGGCGTCCGGTATTTT	CASSLASGVRYF
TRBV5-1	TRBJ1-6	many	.	TGCGCCAGCAGCTTGGACTTCCTAGGGGGTTCACCCCTCCACTTT	CASSLDFLGGSPLHF
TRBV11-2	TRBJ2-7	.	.	TGTGCCAGCAGCTCCCTCGGGGGTTCCTCCTACGAGCAGTACTTC	CASSSLGGSSYEQYF
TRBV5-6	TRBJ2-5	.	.	TGTGCCAGCAGCTTAATAACTAGCCTAGAGACCCAGTACTTC	CASSLITSLETQYF